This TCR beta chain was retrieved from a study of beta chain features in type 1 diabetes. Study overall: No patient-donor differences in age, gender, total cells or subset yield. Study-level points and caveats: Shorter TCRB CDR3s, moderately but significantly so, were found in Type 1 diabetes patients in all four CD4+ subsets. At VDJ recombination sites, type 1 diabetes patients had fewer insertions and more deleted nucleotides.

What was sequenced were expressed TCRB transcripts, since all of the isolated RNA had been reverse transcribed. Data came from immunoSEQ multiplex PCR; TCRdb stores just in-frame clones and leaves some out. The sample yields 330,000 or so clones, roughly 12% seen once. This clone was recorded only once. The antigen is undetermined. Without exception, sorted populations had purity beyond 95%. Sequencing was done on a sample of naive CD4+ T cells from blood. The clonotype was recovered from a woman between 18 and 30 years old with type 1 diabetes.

The CDR3 reads CASSNRQGGSYEQYF. The CDR3 DNA reads TGTGCCAGCAGCAATCGACAGGGGGGCTCTTACGAGCAGTACTTC. V gene TRBV5-8 combines with J gene TRBJ2-7, with TRBD1 matching over 9 bases. CDR1 is SGHTS, CDR2 YDEGEE, per germline. The CDR3 spans 15 residues. V lost 4 bases to trimming and J lost 4 bases; unmatched junction nucleotides: 9. The variable domain in full, with the rest retrieved from reference TRBV5-8 and TRBJ2-7, is EAGVTQSPTHLIKTRGQQATLRCSPISGHTSVYWYQQALGLGLQFLLWYDEGEERNRGNFPPRFSGRQFPNYSSELNVNALELEDSALYLCASSNRQGGSYEQYFGPGTRLTVT.